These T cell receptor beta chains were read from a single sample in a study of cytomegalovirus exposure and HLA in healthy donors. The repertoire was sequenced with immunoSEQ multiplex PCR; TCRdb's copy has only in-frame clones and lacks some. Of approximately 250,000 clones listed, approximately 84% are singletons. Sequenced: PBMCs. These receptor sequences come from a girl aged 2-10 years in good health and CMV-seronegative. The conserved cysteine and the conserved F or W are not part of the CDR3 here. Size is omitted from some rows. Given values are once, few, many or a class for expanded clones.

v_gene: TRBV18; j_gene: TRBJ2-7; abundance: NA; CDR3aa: ASSLSQRNYEQY
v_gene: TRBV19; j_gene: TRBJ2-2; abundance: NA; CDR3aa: ASSVTGAYTGELF
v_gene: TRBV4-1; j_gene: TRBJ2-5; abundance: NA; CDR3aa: ASSPPGETQY
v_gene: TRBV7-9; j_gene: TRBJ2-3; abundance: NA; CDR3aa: ASSSGGLADTQY
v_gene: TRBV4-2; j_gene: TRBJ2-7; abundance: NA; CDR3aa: ASSQDMASGSYEQY
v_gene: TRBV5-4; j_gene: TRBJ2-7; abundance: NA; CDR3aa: ASSLAASGGGALYEQY
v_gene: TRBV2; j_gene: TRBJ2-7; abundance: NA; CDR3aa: ASRVEGGYEQY
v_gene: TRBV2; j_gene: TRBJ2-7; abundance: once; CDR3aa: ASSEATWTGHGEQY
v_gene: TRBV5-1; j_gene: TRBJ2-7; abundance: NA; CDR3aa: ASSLAVTGSARDEQY
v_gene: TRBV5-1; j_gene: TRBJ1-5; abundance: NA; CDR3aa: ASSCSRTGDWDNQPQH
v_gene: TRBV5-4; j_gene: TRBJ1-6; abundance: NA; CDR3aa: ASSWGTGTENNSPLH
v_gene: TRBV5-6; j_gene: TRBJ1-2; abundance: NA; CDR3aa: ASSPGQGVGYT
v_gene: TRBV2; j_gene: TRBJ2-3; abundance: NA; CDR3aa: ASRGRLTDTQY
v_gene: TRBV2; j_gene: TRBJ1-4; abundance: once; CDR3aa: ASRATGGGREKLF
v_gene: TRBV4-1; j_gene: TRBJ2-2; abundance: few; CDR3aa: ASSQLRLAPKGTGELF
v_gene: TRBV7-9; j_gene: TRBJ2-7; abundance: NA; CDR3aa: ASSLAGRVYEQY
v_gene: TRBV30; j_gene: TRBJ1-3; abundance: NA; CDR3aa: AWSAGVRGTGSTIY
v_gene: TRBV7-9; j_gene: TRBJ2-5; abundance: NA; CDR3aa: ASSRTGTGGETQY
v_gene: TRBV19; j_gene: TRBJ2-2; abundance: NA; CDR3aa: ASKAVAGAEVGELF
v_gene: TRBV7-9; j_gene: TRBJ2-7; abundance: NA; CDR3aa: ASSLAGTATYEQY
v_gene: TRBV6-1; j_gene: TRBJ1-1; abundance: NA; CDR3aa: ASKGQGAENTEAF
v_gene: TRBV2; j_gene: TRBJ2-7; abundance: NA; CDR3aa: AIAKGGAYEQY
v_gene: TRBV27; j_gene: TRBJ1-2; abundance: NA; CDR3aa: ASSSSENYGYT
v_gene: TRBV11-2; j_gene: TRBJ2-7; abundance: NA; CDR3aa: ASSQLAAEQY
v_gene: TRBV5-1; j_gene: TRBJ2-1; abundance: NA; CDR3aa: ASSLQRGAYNEQF
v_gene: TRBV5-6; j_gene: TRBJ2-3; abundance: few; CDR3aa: ASRRTGGTDTQY
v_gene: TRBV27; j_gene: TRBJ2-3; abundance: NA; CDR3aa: ASRGWRDRVSPDTQY
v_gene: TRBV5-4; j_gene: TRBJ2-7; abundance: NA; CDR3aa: ASSGVAGGREQY
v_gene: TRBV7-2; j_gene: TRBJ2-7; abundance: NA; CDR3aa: ASSLEQGAYEQY
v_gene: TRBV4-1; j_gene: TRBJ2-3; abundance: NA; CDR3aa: ASSYRGRSTDTQY
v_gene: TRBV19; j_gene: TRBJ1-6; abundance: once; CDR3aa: ASSTGQGYSPLH
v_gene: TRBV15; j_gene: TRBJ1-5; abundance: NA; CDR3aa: ATSRVTGALNQPQH
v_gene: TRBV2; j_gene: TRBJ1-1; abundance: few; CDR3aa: ASIQTGAKRDAF
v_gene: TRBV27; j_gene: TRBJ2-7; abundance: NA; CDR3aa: ASSLIGRQGAYEQY
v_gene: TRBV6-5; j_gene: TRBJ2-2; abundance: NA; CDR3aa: ASSSRLGQNTGELF
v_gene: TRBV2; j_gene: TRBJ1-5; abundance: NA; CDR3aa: ASSEALQGNQPQH
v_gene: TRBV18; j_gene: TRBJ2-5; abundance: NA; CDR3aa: ASSPGADQETQY
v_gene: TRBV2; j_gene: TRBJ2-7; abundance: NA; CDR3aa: ASTRGLAGGTYEQY
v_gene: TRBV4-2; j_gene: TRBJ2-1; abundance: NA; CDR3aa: ASSQELRRGGLNEQF
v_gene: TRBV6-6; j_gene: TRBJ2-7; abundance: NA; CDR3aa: ASSYSSTYEQY
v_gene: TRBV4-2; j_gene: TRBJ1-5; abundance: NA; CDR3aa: ASSQGDTDQPQH
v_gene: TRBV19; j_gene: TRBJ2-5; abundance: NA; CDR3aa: ATRGGKSSQY
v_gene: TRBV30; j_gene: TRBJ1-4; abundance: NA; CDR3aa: AWQGTLISEKLF
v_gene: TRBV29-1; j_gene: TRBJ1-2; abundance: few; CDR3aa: SASGQGLTGYT
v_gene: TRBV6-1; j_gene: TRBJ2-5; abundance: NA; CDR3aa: ASSSGLAGSAQY
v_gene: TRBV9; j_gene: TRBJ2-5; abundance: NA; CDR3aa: ASSVAGGLKTQY
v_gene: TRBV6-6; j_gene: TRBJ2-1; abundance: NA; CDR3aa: ASRPGLVSYNEQF
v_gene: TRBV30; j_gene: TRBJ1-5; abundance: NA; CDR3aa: AWSSSDRLNQPQH
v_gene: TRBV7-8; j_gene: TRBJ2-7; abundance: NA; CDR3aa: ASSPLPTNYEQY
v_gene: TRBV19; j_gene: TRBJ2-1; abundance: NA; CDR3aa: ASSQVTYNEQF
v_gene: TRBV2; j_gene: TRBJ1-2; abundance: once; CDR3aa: ASSGGYGYT
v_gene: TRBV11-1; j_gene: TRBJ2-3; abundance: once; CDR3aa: ASSLAQGTGPSTDTQY